These 23 T cell receptor beta chains were all obtained from the same sample, sequenced in a study of CD8+CD57+ T cells in acquired aplastic anemia (dated by TCRdb to 2016 to 2019). Sequencer: Illumina HiSeq 2000. Profiling of TCR beta VDJ combinations and CDR3 sequences used genomic DNA as the template. The public reads were reanalyzed by TCRdb: fastp trimming at Q25, MiXCR alignment, in-frame beta chains only. Entries are consolidated by CDR3 protein sequence, retaining the most common genes and DNA. This sample has about 130,000 distinct CDR3 sequences in its table, and roughly two fifths of those were observed once. Of the sample, under 9% falls within the top ten clones. The sequenced sample consisted of sorted CD4+, CD8+, or CD8+CD57+ T cells (not recorded which) from PBMCs. The origin of the receptors is a human donor in good health, serving as a control.

This clonotype was picked up a small number of times. The rearrangement joins TRBV5-1 to TRBJ2-4; D is possibly TRBD1 (6 bases). Trimming left V 0 bases short and J 9 bases short, with 10 bases between. The CDR3 loop spans 13 amino acids. Germline V gives CDR1 SGHRS, CDR2 YFSETQ. The CDR3 is CASSLGQGSIQYF. The CDR3 DNA sequence: TGCGCCAGCAGCTTGGGTCAGGGGAGCATTCAGTACTTC.

Ten or more counts support this clonotype. The chain has TRBV10-1 and TRBJ1-1, with a tentative D call TRBD1 (5 bases). The CDR3 has 16 amino acids. Germline CDR1 reads WNHNN; CDR2 reads SYGVQD (reference sequence). Trimming cost V 3 bases and J 5 bases, with 19 bases left between them. The CDR3, as DNA: TGCGCCAGCAGTGACGGCAGTTGGGACGGAACGACTGAAGCTTTCTTT. This gives the protein CASSDGSWDGTTEAFF.

This clonotype was picked up many times. The chain combines TRBV18 with TRBJ2-1, with no clear D. The CDR3 runs to 13 residues. The V gene lost 0 bases and the J gene lost 8 bases, with 8 bases spanning the gap. Germline V gives CDR1 KGHSH, CDR2 LQKENI. CDR3 bases: TGTGCCAGCTCACCACCGGTGTCATATGAGCAGTTCTTC. Its protein product is CASSPPVSYEQFF.

This clonotype was seen many times. The chain employs TRBV19 and TRBJ1-1, with 7 bases that match TRBD1. The CDR3 totals 13 residues. CDR1 and CDR2 from the germline V gene are LNHDA and SQIVND (reference sequence). V lost 9 bases, J lost 5 bases, and 9 bases stayed unmatched. The CDR3 DNA follows: TGTGCCAGCCAGGGGGGCGTGTGGACTGAAGCTTTCTTT. Translated, it gives CASQGGVWTEAFF.

The V and J genes are TRBV9 and TRBJ2-3; D is possibly TRBD2 (5 bases). CDR3 size: 14 residues. The ends were cut back, 4 bases at V and 4 bases at J, with 13 bases in the middle. The germline CDR1 and CDR2 sequences are SGDLS and YYNGEE. The CDR3 reads CASSRRGSADTQYF. The CDR3 DNA is TGTGCCAGCAGCCGGAGAGGGTCCGCAGATACGCAGTATTTT.

This clonotype was seen only once. The chain joins TRBV10-3 to TRBJ2-7, with 8 bases identical to TRBD2. The germline V gene has CDR1 ENHRY and CDR2 SYGVKD. The V gene end was trimmed by 8 bases and the J gene end by 0 bases; junction bases not matched to a gene: 3. The CDR3 runs 13 residues. CDR3 in DNA: TGTGCCATCCTACTAGCGGTCTCCTACGAGCAGTACTTC. Translating gives CAILLAVSYEQYF.

There are many counts of this clonotype. The chain links TRBV6-5 to TRBJ1-1; 8 nucleotides agree with TRBD1. The ends lost 2 bases at V and 4 bases at J; junction bases unmatched: 9. Germline assignment: CDR1 MNHEY and CDR2 SVGAGI. The CDR3 has 16 amino acids. In DNA, the CDR3 is TGTGCCAGCAGTTACGACAGGGGTTCATGGGGCACTGAAGCTTTCTTT. Protein sequence: CASSYDRGSWGTEAFF.

This clonotype was seen ten or more times. The chain joins TRBV12-3 or TRBV12-4 to TRBJ1-5; 7 nucleotides agree with TRBD1. V trimming: 5 bases; J trimming: 2 bases; junction bases outside the gene matches: 3. The CDR3 spans 14 residues. Written as DNA, the CDR3 is TGTGCCAGCAGTCCTACAGGGGGCAATCAGCCCCAGCATTTT. Its protein is CASSPTGGNQPQHF.

This clonotype was counted ten times or more. The chain uses TRBV20-1 and TRBJ1-2; 9 nucleotides match TRBD1. Germline V CDR1 and CDR2: DFQATT, SNEGSKA (reference sequence). J was trimmed by 1 base and V by 1 base; bases with no gene match: 7. The CDR3 contains 16 residues. The CDR3 nucleotides read TGCAGTGCTAGAGGACAGGGGGAAAATTTTAACTATGGCTACACCTTC. Its translation is CSARGQGENFNYGYTF.

The CDR3 spells CATVELAVNEQFF. The CDR3 bases are TGTGCCACCGTAGAACTAGCAGTCAATGAGCAGTTCTTC. This chain links TRBV24-1 with TRBJ2-1, with D possibly matching TRBD2 (6 bases). The germline V and J ends were trimmed by 9 bases and 6 bases, with 14 bases remaining between them. This CDR3 spans 13 amino acids. Germline CDR1 reads KGHDR; CDR2 reads SFDVKD.

This clonotype was seen at least ten times. The chain has TRBV4-1 and TRBJ1-2; no clear D gene. There are 15 residues in the CDR3. V lost 1 base and J lost 1, with 10 bases in between. The germline CDR1 and CDR2 sequences are MGHRA and YSYEKL. The CDR3 DNA reads as TGCGCCAGCAGCCAAGTCCTATCCGTTAACTATGGCTACACCTTC. The encoded protein is CASSQVLSVNYGYTF.

V usage is TRBV9 and J usage is TRBJ1-1; no clear D. Trimming left V 2 bases short and J 0 bases short, with 8 bases between. Germline-derived CDR1 and CDR2 are SGDLS and YYNGEE. The CDR3 sequence is 14 residues long. CDR3 in amino acids: CASSVTSLNTEAFF. The DNA of the CDR3 is TGTGCCAGCAGCGTGACCTCCCTGAACACTGAAGCTTTCTTT.

J is TRBJ1-4 and V is TRBV20-1; the D gene is possibly TRBD1 (5 bases). Trimming left V 3 bases short and J 6 bases short, with 8 bases between. Germline assignment: CDR1 DFQATT and CDR2 SNEGSKA (reference sequence). There are 12 residues in the CDR3. The CDR3 loop reads CSARDTDEKLFF. DNA for the CDR3: TGCAGTGCTAGGGACACCGATGAAAAACTGTTTTTT.

This chain connects TRBV12-3 or TRBV12-4 to TRBJ2-2; 9 bases are shared with TRBD1. The ends lost 5 bases at V and 8 bases at J; junction bases unmatched: 6. The CDR3 contains 14 residues. The CDR3 sequence: CASSPTGGFGELFF. The CDR3 DNA sequence: TGTGCCAGCAGTCCTACAGGGGGCTTTGGGGAGCTGTTTTTT.

This clonotype appeared many times. V is TRBV29-1 and J is TRBJ1-1; unclear D gene. CDR3 size: 13 residues. Germline V gene sequence: CDR1 SQVTM, CDR2 ANQGSEA. The V and J ends lost 3 bases and 0 bases respectively, with 8 bases between them. This CDR3 is CSVDRQMNTEAFF. The CDR3 DNA reads TGCAGCGTTGACCGGCAGATGAACACTGAAGCTTTCTTT.

This clonotype showed up just once. This could be a read error, since a much larger clone is one nucleotide away. The V and J genes are TRBV6-5 and TRBJ1-5; 8 nucleotides match TRBD1. The CDR3 is 14 amino acids. Germline V gene data show CDR1 as MNHEY and CDR2 as SVGAGI. Losses at the gene ends were 2 bases for V and 9 bases for J; bases not matched to a gene: 6. CDR3 nucleotides: TGTGCCAGCAGTTACACGACAGGGGCTCCGCCCCAGCATTTT. It translates to CASSYTTGAPPQHF.

The rearrangement links TRBV19 to TRBJ2-1, with D possibly being TRBD1 or TRBD2 (6 bases each). The V and J ends lost 7 bases and 7 bases respectively, with 14 bases between them. The CDR3 is 13 amino acids. CDR1 is LNHDA and CDR2 is SQIVND in the germline V gene (reference sequence). The DNA of the CDR3 is TGTGCCAGTATGGTTATAGGGGGGAATGAGCAGTTCTTC. Translation: CASMVIGGNEQFF. Supplemented by reference TRBV19 and TRBJ2-1, the full variable domain reads DGGITQSPKYLFRKEGQNVTLSCEQNLNHDAMYWYRQDPGQGLRLIYYSQIVNDFQKGDIAEGYSVSREKKESFPLTVTSAQKNPTAFYLCASMVIGGNEQFFGPGTRLTVL.

In this sample, this clonotype turned up many times. The chain links TRBV7-2 to TRBJ1-5; D not resolved. CDR3 length: 13 residues. The V end was cut by 5 bases, the J end by 7 bases, with 12 bases between. Germline V gene data show CDR1 as SGHTA and CDR2 as FQGNSA. The DNA of the CDR3 is TGTGCCAGCAGCCCCGCCGTGAGCCAGCCCCAGCATTTT. It codes for CASSPAVSQPQHF. The entire variable domain, with the rest obtained from reference TRBV7-2 and TRBJ1-5, is as follows: GAGVSQSPSNKVTEKGKDVELRCDPISGHTALYWYRQSLGQGLEFLIYFQGNSAPDKSGLPSDRFSAERTGGSVSTLTIQRTQQEDSAVYLCASSPAVSQPQHFGDGTRLSIL.

The gene calls are TRBV2 and TRBJ1-5, with a weak D call TRBD1 (5 bases). The length of the CDR3 is 15 residues. The germline gives CDR1 SNHLY, CDR2 FYNNEI. V lost 8 bases to trimming and J lost 6 bases, with 20 bases between them. CDR3 coding DNA: TGTGCCAGCTCATCCGACGGGGCCGGAGGTCAGCCCCAGCATTTT. Amino acid sequence: CASSSDGAGGQPQHF.

This chain uses TRBV7-6 with TRBJ2-7; D unresolved. Trimming stripped 1 base from V and 2 bases from J, with 12 bases between. This CDR3 comprises 15 residues. Germline-derived CDR1 and CDR2 are SGHVS and FNYEAQ. The CDR3, as DNA: TGTGCCAGCAGCTTAGGGGGTTCTACTGCCTACGAGCAGTACTTC. Translating gives CASSLGGSTAYEQYF.

This clonotype was recorded many times. The rearrangement links TRBV7-9 to TRBJ2-5, with TRBD1 identical over 7 bases. The CDR3 runs 14 residues. CDR1 and CDR2 from the germline V gene are SEHNR and FQNEAQ (reference sequence). V lost 7 bases, J lost 4 bases, and 9 bases stayed unmatched. CDR3: CASKSDRAGETQYF. The CDR3 nucleotides are TGTGCCAGCAAAAGCGACAGGGCGGGAGAGACCCAGTACTTC.

This clonotype was counted many times. The chain links TRBV5-1 to TRBJ1-1; D is ambiguous. Germline values: CDR1 SGHRS, CDR2 YFSETQ. This CDR3 spans 14 amino acids. V lost 0 bases, J lost 4 bases, and 10 bases lay in between. For the CDR3, the DNA is TGCGCCAGCAGCTTGGAGGTTCTGAGCACTGAAGCTTTCTTT. The encoded protein is CASSLEVLSTEAFF.

In its sample, this clonotype was seen many times. The gene calls are TRBV30 and TRBJ1-5; D remains ambiguous. CDR1 and CDR2 (germline): GTSNPN, SVGIG (reference sequence). V lost 5 bases and J 1 base, leaving 9 bases between the germline ends. CDR3 length equals 13 residues. CDR3 in amino acids: CAWCMGSNQPQHF. CDR3 DNA: TGTGCCTGGTGCATGGGCAGCAATCAGCCCCAGCATTTT.